The present T cell receptor (beta chain) was sequenced within a study of CD8 T cells in ankylosing spondylitis. Study observations and caveats: Reportedly, matched ankylosing spondylitis synovial fluid was significantly enriched for disease-linked clones.

Quantitative 5'-RACE was performed with molecular barcodes, and it yielded the TCR beta libraries. TCRdb independently ran MiXCR on the 5' RACE reads; one entry per CDR3 protein. The sample holds around 300,000 distinct CDR3 sequences, around 20% seen once. This clonotype was detected ten times or more. Its antigen is still unknown. The CDR3 is 12 amino acids. Germline V lookup: CDR1 MNHEY, CDR2 SVGEGT. Trimming shortened V by 5 bases and J by 7 bases, and 9 bases separated the two germline ends. The chain joins TRBV6-2 or TRBV6-3 to TRBJ1-5; tentatively, D is TRBD1 (6 bases). This receptor was obtained from a female donor with ankylosing spondylitis or in good health (not recorded which). The sequencing sample was made of blood, either unsorted or a sorted T cell fraction (not recorded which). The CDR3 nucleotides read TGTGCCAGCAGTCACAGGGTACAGCCCCAGCATTTT. This encodes CASSHRVQPQHF.